This is a list of T cell receptor beta chains from one sample in a study of blood T cell repertoires in COVID-19. Method: immunoSEQ multiplex PCR; TCRdb's copy keeps in-frame clones and lacks some. The table has around 140,000 clones, 88% seen once. The sequenced material came from peripheral blood. These receptors were collected from a man in his 70s with active COVID-19. The CDR3 runs from the conserved cysteine through the conserved F or W. A D gene is named only where the DNA matches it firmly. Only part of the rows carry a size: once, few, many, or a class if the clone is expanded.

V gene: TRBV7-9
clone size: -
D gene: -
J gene: TRBJ2-2
CDR3 length: 15
CDR3 DNA: TGTGCCAGCAGCTTAGCCGGGGGGCACAGCGGGGAGCTGTTTTTT
CDR3 protein: CASSLAGGHSGELFF

V gene: TRBV3-1/TRBV3-2
clone size: -
D gene: -
J gene: TRBJ1-1
CDR3 length: 13
CDR3 DNA: TGTGCCAGCAGCCAAGCGTGGAACACTGAAGCTTTCTTT
CDR3 protein: CASSQAWNTEAFF

V gene: TRBV6-5
clone size: few
D gene: -
J gene: TRBJ2-5
CDR3 length: 15
CDR3 DNA: TGTGCCAGCAGCGTAGGGGTTCAGAAAAAAGAGACCCAGTACTTC
CDR3 protein: CASSVGVQKKETQYF

V gene: TRBV5-3
clone size: -
D gene: TRBD2
J gene: TRBJ2-1
CDR3 length: 15
CDR3 DNA: TGTGCCAGGGTAGCGGGACTTGACTCCTACAATGAGCAGTTCTTC
CDR3 protein: CARVAGLDSYNEQFF

V gene: TRBV6-1
clone size: -
D gene: -
J gene: TRBJ2-5
CDR3 length: 15
CDR3 DNA: TGTGCCAGCAGTGAAGCGGAGATGTCGCCGAGGGCCCAGTACTTC
CDR3 protein: CASSEAEMSPRAQYF

V gene: TRBV30
clone size: -
D gene: TRBD1
J gene: TRBJ1-5
CDR3 length: 16
CDR3 DNA: TGTGCCTGGAGTGTATATGGACAGGGTAAAGCTCAGCCCCAGCATTTT
CDR3 protein: CAWSVYGQGKAQPQHF

V gene: TRBV6-2/TRBV6-3
clone size: -
D gene: -
J gene: TRBJ1-5
CDR3 length: 15
CDR3 DNA: TGTGCCAGCAGTTACGGCACGTATAGCAATCAGCCCCAGCATTTT
CDR3 protein: CASSYGTYSNQPQHF

V gene: TRBV24-1
clone size: -
D gene: TRBD2
J gene: TRBJ2-3
CDR3 length: 14
CDR3 DNA: TGTGCCACCGCCACTAGCGGGAGAACAGATACGCAGTATTTT
CDR3 protein: CATATSGRTDTQYF

V gene: TRBV3-1/TRBV3-2
clone size: -
D gene: -
J gene: TRBJ2-5
CDR3 length: 14
CDR3 DNA: TGTGCCAGCAGCCAAGTCCAGTACCAAGAGACCCAGTACTTC
CDR3 protein: CASSQVQYQETQYF

V gene: TRBV18
clone size: -
D gene: -
J gene: TRBJ1-1
CDR3 length: 15
CDR3 DNA: TGTGCCAGCTCGCCACTTTCGGGATCGAACACTGAAGCTTTCTTT
CDR3 protein: CASSPLSGSNTEAFF

V gene: TRBV27
clone size: -
D gene: -
J gene: TRBJ2-7
CDR3 length: 12
CDR3 DNA: TGTGCCAGCAGTTCCCTGTTTGACGAGCAGTACTTC
CDR3 protein: CASSSLFDEQYF

V gene: TRBV25-1
clone size: -
D gene: TRBD1
J gene: TRBJ1-5
CDR3 length: 13
CDR3 DNA: TGTGCCAGCTGGGACAGGGGGAAGCAGCCCCAGCATTTT
CDR3 protein: CASWDRGKQPQHF

V gene: TRBV9
clone size: -
D gene: -
J gene: TRBJ1-4
CDR3 length: 15
CDR3 DNA: TGTGCCAGCAGCCGGTCAGGGACAAGCGGAGAAAAACTGTTTTTT
CDR3 protein: CASSRSGTSGEKLFF

V gene: TRBV6-5
clone size: -
D gene: TRBD2
J gene: TRBJ2-1
CDR3 length: 15
CDR3 DNA: TGTGCCAGCTCCCCTATGACTAGCGGGAACAATGAGCAGTTCTTC
CDR3 protein: CASSPMTSGNNEQFF

V gene: TRBV7-6
clone size: -
D gene: -
J gene: TRBJ2-7
CDR3 length: 14
CDR3 DNA: TGTGCCAGCAGCTTAGATGTGGAGGCCTACGAGCAGTACTTC
CDR3 protein: CASSLDVEAYEQYF

V gene: TRBV21-1
clone size: -
D gene: -
J gene: TRBJ1-3
CDR3 length: 17
CDR3 DNA: TGTGCCAGCAGCAAATGCCGGGAGTTACCCTCTGGAAACACCATATATTTT
CDR3 protein: CASSKCRELPSGNTIYF

V gene: TRBV29-1
clone size: -
D gene: -
J gene: TRBJ1-2
CDR3 length: 12
CDR3 DNA: TGCAGCGTTGAAGCGGGGAACTATGGCTACACCTTC
CDR3 protein: CSVEAGNYGYTF

V gene: TRBV20-1
clone size: -
D gene: TRBD1
J gene: TRBJ1-5
CDR3 length: 16
CDR3 DNA: TGCAGTGCTAGTGGGACAGGGGTAAGGGGCAATCAGCCCCAGCATTTT
CDR3 protein: CSASGTGVRGNQPQHF

V gene: TRBV11-2
clone size: -
D gene: TRBD1
J gene: TRBJ2-5
CDR3 length: 15
CDR3 DNA: TGTGCCAGCAGCTCAGGGGACAGGTTGTGGGAGACCCAGTACTTC
CDR3 protein: CASSSGDRLWETQYF

V gene: TRBV5-1
clone size: -
D gene: -
J gene: TRBJ2-3
CDR3 length: 15
CDR3 DNA: TGCGCCAGCAGCTTGAACGTGCAGGGGACGGGTACGCAGTATTTT
CDR3 protein: CASSLNVQGTGTQYF

V gene: TRBV7-9
clone size: -
D gene: -
J gene: TRBJ1-1
CDR3 length: 12
CDR3 DNA: TGTGCCAGCGGGGTCTCGGACAGTGAAGCTTTCTTT
CDR3 protein: CASGVSDSEAFF

V gene: TRBV7-7
clone size: -
D gene: -
J gene: TRBJ2-5
CDR3 length: 11
CDR3 DNA: TGTGCTAGCAGCTCGGGAGAGACCCAGTACTTC
CDR3 protein: CASSSGETQYF

V gene: TRBV5-1
clone size: -
D gene: TRBD2
J gene: TRBJ2-1
CDR3 length: 16
CDR3 DNA: TGCGCCAGCAGCTTGCTGGGACTAGATTCCTACAATGAGCAGTTCTTC
CDR3 protein: CASSLLGLDSYNEQFF

V gene: TRBV19
clone size: -
D gene: -
J gene: TRBJ1-1
CDR3 length: 13
CDR3 DNA: TGTGCCAGTACCAGTGGGAGGAACACTGAAGCTTTCTTT
CDR3 protein: CASTSGRNTEAFF

V gene: TRBV6-5
clone size: -
D gene: -
J gene: TRBJ2-4
CDR3 length: 15
CDR3 DNA: TGTGCCAGCAGTCCGCAAAGCTCACCCAAAAACATTCAGTACTTC
CDR3 protein: CASSPQSSPKNIQYF

V gene: TRBV5-4
clone size: few
D gene: TRBD1
J gene: TRBJ1-1
CDR3 length: 14
CDR3 DNA: TGTGCCAGCAGCATCGACAGGGGGCAGGCTGAAGCTTTCTTT
CDR3 protein: CASSIDRGQAEAFF

V gene: TRBV19
clone size: -
D gene: TRBD1
J gene: TRBJ1-4
CDR3 length: 15
CDR3 DNA: TGTGCCAGTAGGACCAGGGACAGCCCTAATGAAAAACTGTTTTTT
CDR3 protein: CASRTRDSPNEKLFF

V gene: TRBV27
clone size: -
D gene: TRBD2
J gene: TRBJ2-1
CDR3 length: 15
CDR3 DNA: TGTGCCAGCAGGAATCTAGCGGGAGGGTACAATGAGCAGTTCTTC
CDR3 protein: CASRNLAGGYNEQFF

V gene: TRBV4-2
clone size: -
D gene: -
J gene: TRBJ1-3
CDR3 length: 16
CDR3 DNA: TGTGCCAGCAGCCAGTCTGACAGGCACTCTGGAAACACCATATATTTT
CDR3 protein: CASSQSDRHSGNTIYF

V gene: TRBV6-6
clone size: once
D gene: -
J gene: TRBJ2-2
CDR3 length: 16
CDR3 DNA: TGTGCCAGCAGTTACTCAGGGGGGAGGGGCACCGGGGAGCTGTTTTTT
CDR3 protein: CASSYSGGRGTGELFF

V gene: TRBV14
clone size: once
D gene: TRBD1
J gene: TRBJ2-1
CDR3 length: 16
CDR3 DNA: TGTGCCAGCAGCCAATCGGCGGGACAGGGGTACAATGAGCAGTTCTTC
CDR3 protein: CASSQSAGQGYNEQFF

V gene: TRBV2
clone size: -
D gene: TRBD2
J gene: TRBJ2-1
CDR3 length: 15
CDR3 DNA: TGTGCCAGCAGTGGCGAACTAGCGGGATCGCATGAGCAGTTCTTC
CDR3 protein: CASSGELAGSHEQFF

V gene: TRBV29-1
clone size: -
D gene: -
J gene: TRBJ2-1
CDR3 length: 15
CDR3 DNA: TGCAGCGTCCCTATGCGGAGCGCAAGACACAATGAGCAGTTCTTC
CDR3 protein: CSVPMRSARHNEQFF

V gene: TRBV20-1
clone size: -
D gene: -
J gene: TRBJ2-1
CDR3 length: 10
CDR3 DNA: TGCAGTGGGGAGTACAATGAGCAGTTCTTC
CDR3 protein: CSGEYNEQFF

V gene: TRBV24-1
clone size: few
D gene: -
J gene: TRBJ1-1
CDR3 length: 9
CDR3 DNA: TGTGCCACCAGTGATTTTTTCGGGTTT
CDR3 protein: CATSDFFGF

V gene: TRBV18
clone size: few
D gene: -
J gene: TRBJ1-6
CDR3 length: 13
CDR3 DNA: TGTGCCAGCAGAAGCGGGGGAAATTCACCCCTCCACTTT
CDR3 protein: CASRSGGNSPLHF

V gene: TRBV28
clone size: -
D gene: -
J gene: TRBJ1-1
CDR3 length: 13
CDR3 DNA: TGTGCCAGCAGCCTGGACAGTTACACTGAAGCTTTCTTT
CDR3 protein: CASSLDSYTEAFF

V gene: TRBV29-1
clone size: -
D gene: TRBD2
J gene: TRBJ2-7
CDR3 length: 14
CDR3 DNA: TGCAGCGTTCGACTAGCCGGAGCCCTTAACGAGCAGTACTTC
CDR3 protein: CSVRLAGALNEQYF

V gene: TRBV5-1
clone size: -
D gene: -
J gene: TRBJ2-1
CDR3 length: 14
CDR3 DNA: TGCGCCAGCAGCAGGGGGGGCCCCTACAATGAGCAGTTCTTC
CDR3 protein: CASSRGGPYNEQFF

V gene: TRBV2
clone size: once
D gene: -
J gene: TRBJ2-5
CDR3 length: 14
CDR3 DNA: TGTGCCAGCAGTGAAGCATACGGGGTGGAGACCCAGTACTTC
CDR3 protein: CASSEAYGVETQYF

V gene: TRBV28
clone size: -
D gene: -
J gene: TRBJ2-7
CDR3 length: 14
CDR3 DNA: TGTGCCAGCACCTTACAGGGGGGGACCTACGAGCAGTACTTC
CDR3 protein: CASTLQGGTYEQYF

V gene: TRBV27
clone size: -
D gene: -
J gene: TRBJ1-2
CDR3 length: 13
CDR3 DNA: TGTGCCAGCAGTTTATCGACGGGTGCGCGCTACACCTTC
CDR3 protein: CASSLSTGARYTF

V gene: TRBV11-2
clone size: -
D gene: -
J gene: TRBJ1-5
CDR3 length: 15
CDR3 DNA: TGTGCCAGCAGCTTGGACGGTGACTACAATCAGCCCCAGCATTTT
CDR3 protein: CASSLDGDYNQPQHF

V gene: TRBV10-3
clone size: once
D gene: -
J gene: TRBJ1-1
CDR3 length: 13
CDR3 DNA: TGTGCCACGCGGCCGCGGCCGAACACTGAAGCTTTCTTT
CDR3 protein: CATRPRPNTEAFF

V gene: TRBV10-3
clone size: -
D gene: -
J gene: TRBJ1-1
CDR3 length: 13
CDR3 DNA: TGTGCCATCAGTGAGAGGACAGCCACTGAAGCTTTCTTT
CDR3 protein: CAISERTATEAFF

V gene: TRBV6-4
clone size: once
D gene: -
J gene: TRBJ1-5
CDR3 length: 15
CDR3 DNA: TGTGCCAGCAGTGTTACGAGGGCCAATAATCAGCCCCAGCATTTT
CDR3 protein: CASSVTRANNQPQHF